The source of this T cell receptor beta chain is a study of blood T cell repertoires in COVID-19. This CDR3 is 16 amino acids long. Germline CDR1 is SGHRS and CDR2 is YFSETQ. Trimming took 4 bases from V and 3 from J; bases not matched to a gene: 10. Using immunoSEQ multiplex PCR, the repertoire was profiled, and TCRdb retains in-frame clones only, with some absent. The sample yields some 190,000 clones, about 80% seen once. A COVID-19 case was met by exposed participants within 2 weeks before study entry. The chain links TRBV5-1 to TRBJ1-1; 9 bases agree with TRBD1. This TCR was recovered from a man in his 60s who had been exposed to COVID-19. The specimen sequenced was PBMCs or T cells enriched from blood (not recorded which). The CDR3 spells CASSPTGTGRHTEAFF. The CDR3 nucleotides read TGCGCCAGCAGCCCGACAGGGACAGGGAGACACACTGAAGCTTTCTTT. Based on the CDR3 plus reference TRBV5-1 and TRBJ1-1, the full variable domain is KAGVTQTPRYLIKTRGQQVTLSCSPISGHRSVSWYQQTPGQGLQFLFEYFSETQRNKGNFPGRFSGRQFSNSRSEMNVSTLELGDSALYLCASSPTGTGRHTEAFFGQGTRLTVV.